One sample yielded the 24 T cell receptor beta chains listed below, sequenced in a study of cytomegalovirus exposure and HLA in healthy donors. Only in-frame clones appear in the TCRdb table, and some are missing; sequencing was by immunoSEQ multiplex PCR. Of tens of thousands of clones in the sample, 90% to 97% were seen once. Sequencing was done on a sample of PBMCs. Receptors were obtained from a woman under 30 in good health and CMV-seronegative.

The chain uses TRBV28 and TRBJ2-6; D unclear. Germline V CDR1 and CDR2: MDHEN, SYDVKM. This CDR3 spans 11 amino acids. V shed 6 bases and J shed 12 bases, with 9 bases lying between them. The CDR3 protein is CASSPSSVLTF. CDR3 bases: TGTGCCAGCAGCCCCTCCTCCGTCCTGACTTTC.

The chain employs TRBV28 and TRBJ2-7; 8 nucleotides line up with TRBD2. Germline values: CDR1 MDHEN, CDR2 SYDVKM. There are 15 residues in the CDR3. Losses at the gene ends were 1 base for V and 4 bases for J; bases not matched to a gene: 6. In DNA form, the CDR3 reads TGTGCCAGCAGTTTATCGGGGGGGGGCCAGTACGAGCAGTACTTC. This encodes CASSLSGGGQYEQYF.

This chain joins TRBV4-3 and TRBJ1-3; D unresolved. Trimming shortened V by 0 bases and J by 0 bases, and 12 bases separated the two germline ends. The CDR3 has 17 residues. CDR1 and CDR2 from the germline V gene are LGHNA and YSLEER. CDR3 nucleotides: TGCGCCAGCAGCCAAGATCCCCCTCCGAGCTCTGGAAACACCATATATTTT. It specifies CASSQDPPPSSGNTIYF.

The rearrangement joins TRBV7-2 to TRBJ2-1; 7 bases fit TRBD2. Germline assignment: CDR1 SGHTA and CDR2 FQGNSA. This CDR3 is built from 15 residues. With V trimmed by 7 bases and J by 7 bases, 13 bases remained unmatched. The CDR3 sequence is CASTSSGRGWNEQFF. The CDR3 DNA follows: TGTGCCAGCACTTCCTCCGGGCGGGGGTGGAATGAGCAGTTCTTC.

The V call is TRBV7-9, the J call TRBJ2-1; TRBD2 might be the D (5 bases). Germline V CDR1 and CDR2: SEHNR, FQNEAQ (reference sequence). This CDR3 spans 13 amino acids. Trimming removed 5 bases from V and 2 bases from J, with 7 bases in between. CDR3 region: CASSRGPYNEQFF. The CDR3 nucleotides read TGTGCCAGCAGCCGCGGGCCCTACAATGAGCAGTTCTTC.

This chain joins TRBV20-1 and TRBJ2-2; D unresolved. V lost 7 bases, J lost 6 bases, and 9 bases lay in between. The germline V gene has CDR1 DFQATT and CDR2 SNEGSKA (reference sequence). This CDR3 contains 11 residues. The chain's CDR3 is CSGTSPGELFF. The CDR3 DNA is TGCAGTGGTACGAGCCCCGGGGAGCTGTTTTTT.

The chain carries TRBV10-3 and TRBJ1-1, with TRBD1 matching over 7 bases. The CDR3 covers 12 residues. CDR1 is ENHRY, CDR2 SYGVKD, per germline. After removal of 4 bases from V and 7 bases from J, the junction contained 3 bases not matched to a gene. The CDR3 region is CAISATGDEAFF. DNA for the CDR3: TGTGCCATCAGTGCTACAGGGGATGAAGCTTTCTTT.

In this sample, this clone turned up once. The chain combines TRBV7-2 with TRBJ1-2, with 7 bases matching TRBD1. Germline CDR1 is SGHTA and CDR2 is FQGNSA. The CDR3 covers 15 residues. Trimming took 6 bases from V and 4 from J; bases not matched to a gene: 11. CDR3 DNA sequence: TGTGCCAGCAGTCCCACAGGGGCGCTTGGCTATGGCTACACCTTC. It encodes CASSPTGALGYGYTF.

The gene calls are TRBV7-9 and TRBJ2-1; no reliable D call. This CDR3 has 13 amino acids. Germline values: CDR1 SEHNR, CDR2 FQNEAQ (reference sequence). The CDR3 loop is CAIDTSSYNEQFF. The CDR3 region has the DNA TGTGCGATTGACACCAGCTCCTACAATGAGCAGTTCTTC.

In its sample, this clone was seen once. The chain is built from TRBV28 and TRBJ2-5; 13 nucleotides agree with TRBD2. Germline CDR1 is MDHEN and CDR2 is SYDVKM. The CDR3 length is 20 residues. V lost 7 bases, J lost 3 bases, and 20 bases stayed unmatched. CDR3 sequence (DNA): TGTGCCAGCACCCAACCGGGACTAGCGGGGCCGGTGGTGCGCAAAGAGACCCAGTACTTC. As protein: CASTQPGLAGPVVRKETQYF. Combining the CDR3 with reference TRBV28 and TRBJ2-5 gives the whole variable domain DVKVTQSSRYLVKRTGEKVFLECVQDMDHENMFWYRQDPGLGLRLIYFSYDVKMKEKGDIPEGYSVSREKKERFSLILESASTNQTSMYLCASTQPGLAGPVVRKETQYFGPGTRLLVL.

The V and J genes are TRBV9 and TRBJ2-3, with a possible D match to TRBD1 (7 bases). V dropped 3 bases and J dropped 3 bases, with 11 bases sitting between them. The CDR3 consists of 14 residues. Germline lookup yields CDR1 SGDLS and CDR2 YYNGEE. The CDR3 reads CASSAGGLTDTQYF. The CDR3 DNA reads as TGTGCCAGCAGCGCAGGGGGGCTAACAGATACGCAGTATTTT.

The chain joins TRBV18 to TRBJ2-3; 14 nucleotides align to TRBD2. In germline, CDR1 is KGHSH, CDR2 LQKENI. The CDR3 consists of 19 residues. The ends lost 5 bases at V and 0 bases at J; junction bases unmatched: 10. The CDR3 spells CASSSRTSGRPISTDTQYF. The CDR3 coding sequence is TGTGCCAGCTCATCCCGGACTAGCGGGAGGCCCATCAGCACAGATACGCAGTATTTT.

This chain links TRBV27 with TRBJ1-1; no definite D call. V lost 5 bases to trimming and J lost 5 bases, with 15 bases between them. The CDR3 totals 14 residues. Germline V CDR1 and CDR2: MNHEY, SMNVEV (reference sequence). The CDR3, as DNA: TGTGCCAGCAGTCCCCAGGCTCCTGGGACTGAAGCTTTCTTT. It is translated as CASSPQAPGTEAFF.

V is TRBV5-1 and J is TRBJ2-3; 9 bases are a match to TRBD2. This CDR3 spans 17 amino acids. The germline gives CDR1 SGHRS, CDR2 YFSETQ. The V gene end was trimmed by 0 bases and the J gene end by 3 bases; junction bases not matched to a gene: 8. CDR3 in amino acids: CASSLVGGGAGTDTQYF. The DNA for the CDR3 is TGCGCCAGCAGCTTGGTGGGCGGGGGGGCCGGGACAGATACGCAGTATTTT.

Here the CDR3 DNA reads TGTGCCAGCGGAAGATTGACCGGGACAGGGGATATCGAGCAGTACTTC. Translating it yields CASGRLTGTGDIEQYF. This chain connects TRBV7-2 to TRBJ2-7; 10 nucleotides agree with TRBD1. This CDR3 is 16 amino acids long. CDR1 is SGHTA, CDR2 FQGNSA, per germline. V shed 8 bases, J shed 6 bases, and the junction held 16 bases outside the gene matches.

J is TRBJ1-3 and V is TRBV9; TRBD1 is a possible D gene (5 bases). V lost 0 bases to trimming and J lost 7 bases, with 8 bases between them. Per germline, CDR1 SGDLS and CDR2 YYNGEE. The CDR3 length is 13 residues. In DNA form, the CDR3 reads TGTGCCAGCAGCGTAGTGGAGGGGAACACCATATATTTT. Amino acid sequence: CASSVVEGNTIYF.

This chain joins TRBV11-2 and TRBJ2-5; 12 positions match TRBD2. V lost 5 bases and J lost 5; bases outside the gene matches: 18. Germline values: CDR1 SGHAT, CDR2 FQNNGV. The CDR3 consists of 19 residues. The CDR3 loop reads CASSQKQGASGGARETQYF. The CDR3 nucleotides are TGTGCCAGCAGCCAAAAACAGGGGGCTAGCGGGGGGGCTAGGGAGACCCAGTACTTC.

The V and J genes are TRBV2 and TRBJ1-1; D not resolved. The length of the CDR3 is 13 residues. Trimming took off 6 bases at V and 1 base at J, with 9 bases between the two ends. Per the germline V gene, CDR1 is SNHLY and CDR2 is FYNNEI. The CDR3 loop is CASSIDKNTEAFF. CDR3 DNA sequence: TGTGCCAGCAGCATAGACAAGAACACTGAAGCTTTCTTT.

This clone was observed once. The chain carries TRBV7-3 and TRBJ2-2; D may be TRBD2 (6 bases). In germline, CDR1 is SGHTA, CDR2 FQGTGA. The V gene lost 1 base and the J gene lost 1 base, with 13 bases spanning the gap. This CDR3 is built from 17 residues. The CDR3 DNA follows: TGTGCCAGCAGCTTAAGTCTTGGGGGAGGGAACACCGGGGAGCTGTTTTTT. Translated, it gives CASSLSLGGGNTGELFF.

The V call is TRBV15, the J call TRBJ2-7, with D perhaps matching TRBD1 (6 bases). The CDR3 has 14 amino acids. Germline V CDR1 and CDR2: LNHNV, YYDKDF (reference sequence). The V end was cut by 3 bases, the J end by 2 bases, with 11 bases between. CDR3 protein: CATSRPGTTYEQYF. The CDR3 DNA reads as TGTGCCACCAGCAGGCCAGGGACAACCTACGAGCAGTACTTC. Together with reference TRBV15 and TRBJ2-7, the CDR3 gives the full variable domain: DAMVIQNPRYQVTQFGKPVTLSCSQTLNHNVMYWYQQKSSQAPKLLFHYYDKDFNNEADTPDNFQSRRPNTSFCFLDIRSPGLGDTAMYLCATSRPGTTYEQYFGPGTRLTVT.

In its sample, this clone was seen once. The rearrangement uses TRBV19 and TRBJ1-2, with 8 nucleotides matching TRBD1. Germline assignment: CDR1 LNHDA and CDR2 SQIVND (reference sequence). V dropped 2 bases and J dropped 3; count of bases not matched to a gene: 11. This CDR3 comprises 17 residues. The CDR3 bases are TGTGCCAGTAGTATATTTGGCAGGGGGCGCTCGGACTATGGCTACACCTTC. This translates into CASSIFGRGRSDYGYTF.

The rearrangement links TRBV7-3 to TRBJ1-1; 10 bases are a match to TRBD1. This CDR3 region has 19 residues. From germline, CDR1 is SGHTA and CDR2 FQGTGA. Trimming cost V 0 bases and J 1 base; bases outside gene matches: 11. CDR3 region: CASSLTPAWGQGPNTEAFF. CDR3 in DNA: TGTGCCAGCAGCTTAACTCCCGCGTGGGGACAGGGGCCGAACACTGAAGCTTTCTTT.

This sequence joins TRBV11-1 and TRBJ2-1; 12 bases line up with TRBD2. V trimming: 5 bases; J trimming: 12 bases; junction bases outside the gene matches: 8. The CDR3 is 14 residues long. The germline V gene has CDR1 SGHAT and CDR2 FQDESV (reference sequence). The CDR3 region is CASSDLAGGPGQFF. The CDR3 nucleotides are TGTGCCAGCAGCGACCTAGCGGGGGGGCCGGGGCAGTTCTTC.

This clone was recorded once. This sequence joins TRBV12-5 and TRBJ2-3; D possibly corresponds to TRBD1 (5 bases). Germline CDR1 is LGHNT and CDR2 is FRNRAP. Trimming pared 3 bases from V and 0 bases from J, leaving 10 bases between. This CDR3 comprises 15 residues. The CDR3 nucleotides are TGTGCTAGTGGTTTTGGGGCAGCTAGCACAGATACGCAGTATTTT. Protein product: CASGFGAASTDTQYF.